Given below is one T cell receptor (beta chain) in context. Antigen specificity is unknown. Trimming left V 4 bases short and J 3 bases short, with 13 bases between. The CDR3 is 14 amino acids. This sample was included in a study of T-cell reconstitution after alpha-beta-depleted transplantation in children. Notes on the study in general: Newly produced T cells mostly accounted for T-cell counts and diversity one year post-transplant. Surviving thymic progenitors and recipient T cells were the source of high TCRbeta diversity at day 60 in some patients. About two months after transplant, alpha-beta T cells reportedly came from several hundred expanded graft clones.

Unique molecular identifiers were built into the TCRbeta library. MiXCR, applied by TCRdb to the PCR reads, yields one record per CDR3 protein. The data contain 100,000 to 130,000 distinct CDR3 sequences, approximately 6.9% of them singletons. V usage is TRBV12-3 or TRBV12-4 and J usage is TRBJ2-7, with D maybe TRBD2 (5 bases). Sequencing used PBMCs, mostly from graft donor cells, obtained 360 days after TCRalphabeta/CD19-depleted stem cell transplant. This TCR derives from a male patient between 2 and 9 years old who had a stem cell transplant for acute lymphoblastic leukemia, so the T cells may come from the graft donor. The CDR3 region is CASSSNLAVYEQYF. CDR3 bases: TGTGCCAGCAGTTCAAACCTAGCCGTCTACGAGCAGTACTTC.